This T cell receptor (beta chain) was retrieved from a study of blood T cell repertoires in COVID-19. The germline V gene has CDR1 SGHTA and CDR2 FQGNSA. V shed 8 bases and J shed 4 bases, with 20 bases lying between them. The CDR3 is made up of 15 amino acids. Profiling relied on immunoSEQ multiplex PCR, and the TCRdb table lists in-frame clones only, not all of them. Of around 150,000 clones in the sample, around four fifths were seen once. The TCR was taken from a woman aged 50 to 60 with acute COVID-19. The sequenced sample consisted of PBMCs or T cells enriched from blood (not recorded which). This sequence joins TRBV7-2 and TRBJ1-1, with D tentatively TRBD1 (5 bases). The CDR3 bases are TGTGCCAGCGGTGCGGGGGGGGTTTATGGCACTGAAGCTTTCTTT. This gives the protein CASGAGGVYGTEAFF.